The T cell receptor (beta chain) described here comes from a study of regulatory T cells in long-lasting Graves disease. Regarding time point: persistent/refractory GD, antithyroid drugs over 5 years with positive TRAb. From RNA extracted from PBMCs, the TCR library was made. It was by American Thyroid Association guidelines that Graves' disease was diagnosed. The study, taken as a whole, reports: Persistent Graves' patients showed less TCR diversity than newly diagnosed patients showed. Accuracy was possibly reduced by small sample size. TRBV28, TRBJ1-2 and TRBJ2-5 emerged as the favored segments in persistent disease.

This clonotype was recorded at least ten times. What it recognizes is unknown. Arm-PCR of CDR3 regions and iRepertoire HTBI primers were the basis on which TCR beta libraries were built. TCRdb passed the multiplex PCR reads through MiXCR, listing each CDR3 protein once. The sample gives about 430,000 distinct CDR3 sequences, around 20% of which show up once; roughly an eighth is in the top ten. The CDR3 runs 15 residues. CDR1 is MDHEN and CDR2 is SYDVKM in the germline V gene. V lost 4 bases to trimming and J lost 0 bases, with 9 bases between them. The starting material was peripheral blood mononuclear cells (PBMCs), obtained when the disease was refractory, from a patient treated with antithyroid drugs. The clonotype originates from a female donor with Graves disease. The chain joins TRBV28 to TRBJ1-4; unclear D gene. The CDR3 reads CASSSTFATNEKLFF. The CDR3 DNA follows: TGTGCCAGCAGTTCTACCTTTGCAACTAATGAAAAACTGTTTTTT. Looking up the rest from reference TRBV28 and TRBJ1-4 gives the full variable domain: DVKVTQSSRYLVKRTGEKVFLECVQDMDHENMFWYRQDPGLGLRLIYFSYDVKMKEKGDIPEGYSVSREKKERFSLILESASTNQTSMYLCASSSTFATNEKLFFGSGTQLSVL.